These T cell receptor beta chains were read from a single sample in a study of blood T cell repertoires in COVID-19. Some clones are missing from TCRdb's copy, which holds only in-frame ones; the method was immunoSEQ multiplex PCR. The table records some 340,000 clones, 90% to 95% of them present only once. Sequenced: PBMCs or T cells enriched from blood (not recorded which). These receptors all come from a woman under 40 who had been exposed to COVID-19. Each CDR3 is given with its conserved first and last residue. D genes are given only for firm matches. Some rows mark clone size as missing; the rest say once, few, many or name a class of expanded clone.

j_call | v_call | clone_size | d_call | cdr3_nt | cdr3_aa
TRBJ2-3 | TRBV9 | NA | TRBD2 | TGTGCCAGCAGCGTAGAAAGACTAGCGGTCCCTACAGATACGCAGTATTTT | CASSVERLAVPTDTQYF
TRBJ1-1 | TRBV11-2 | NA | NA | TGTGCCAGCAGCCTAAATGAAGCTTTCTTT | CASSLNEAFF
TRBJ2-2 | TRBV9 | few | NA | TGTGCCAGCAGCGTAACGTCTCCAGCGGGCCCTAACACCGGGGAGCTGTTTTTT | CASSVTSPAGPNTGELFF
TRBJ2-1 | TRBV7-8 | NA | TRBD2 | TGTGCCAGCAGCCTAAGGGGGGTGGGACTAGCTTATGAGCAGTTCTTC | CASSLRGVGLAYEQFF
TRBJ1-2 | TRBV5-1 | NA | NA | TGCGCCAGCAGCTCGGTACAGGGTAACTATGGCTACACCTTC | CASSSVQGNYGYTF
TRBJ2-3 | TRBV3-1/TRBV3-2 | NA | NA | TGTGCCAGCAGCCAGGGCAGCGGAGCAGATACGCAGTATTTT | CASSQGSGADTQYF
TRBJ2-2 | TRBV27 | NA | NA | TGTGCCAGCAGTTTATCGCGGCCGCCGGCCGGGGAGCTGTTTTTT | CASSLSRPPAGELFF
TRBJ2-3 | TRBV7-8 | NA | TRBD2 | TGTGCCAGCAAACCCGCCTCCGGACTAGCGGCCTCGGATACGCAGTATTTT | CASKPASGLAASDTQYF
TRBJ2-3 | TRBV27 | NA | NA | TGTGCCAGCGGGCGCACAGATACGCAGTATTTT | CASGRTDTQYF
TRBJ1-6 | TRBV5-4 | NA | TRBD1 | TGTGCCAGCAGCACTCCGAGGGACAGCCTTAATTCACCCCTCCACTTT | CASSTPRDSLNSPLHF
TRBJ1-4 | TRBV7-9 | NA | NA | TGTGCCAGCAGCTTCCCAAACCCGGGGGGGAAACTGTTTTTT | CASSFPNPGGKLFF
TRBJ2-7 | TRBV5-6 | NA | TRBD2 | TGTGCCAGCAGCTTACGGGGGGGAGTGTACGAGCAGTACTTC | CASSLRGGVYEQYF
TRBJ1-1 | TRBV4-1 | once | NA | TGCGCCAGCAGCCAAGACAGGGAGGTCACTGAAGCTTTCTTT | CASSQDREVTEAFF
TRBJ1-1 | TRBV29-1 | NA | TRBD1 | TGCAGCGCAGGACAGGGATGGGGCACTGAAGCTTTCTTT | CSAGQGWGTEAFF
TRBJ1-5 | TRBV6-5 | NA | NA | TGTGCCAGCAGAGCGGCACAGAGCAATCAGCCCCAGCATTTT | CASRAAQSNQPQHF
TRBJ1-2 | TRBV4-2 | NA | TRBD1 | TGTGCCAGCAGCCCCCTAGGCGGGACAGGGGACAACTATGGCTACACCTTC | CASSPLGGTGDNYGYTF
TRBJ1-2 | TRBV6-5 | NA | NA | TGTGCCTCCCGGGCCAGGGCCGGTTGGGGCTACACCTTC | CASRARAGWGYTF
TRBJ1-2 | TRBV11-1 | NA | TRBD1 | TGTGCCAGCAGCCCCGGGAGGGGGCGCGGCTATGGCTACACCTTC | CASSPGRGRGYGYTF
TRBJ1-2 | TRBV4-2 | NA | TRBD1 | TGTGCCAGCAGCCTCCCAACCGGGACAGGAATGTATGGCTACACCTTC | CASSLPTGTGMYGYTF
TRBJ2-7 | TRBV10-3 | NA | TRBD1 | TGTGCCACAAGGGACAGTTCCTACGAGCAGTACTTC | CATRDSSYEQYF
TRBJ2-6 | TRBV5-1 | NA | TRBD1 | TGCGCCAGCAGCTTGCAGGGACAGGGTTCTGGGGCCAACGTCCTGACTTTC | CASSLQGQGSGANVLTF
TRBJ2-1 | TRBV29-1 | NA | NA | TGCAGCGTTGAAGACCACCCGGGACTCACCTACAATGAGCAGTTCTTC | CSVEDHPGLTYNEQFF
TRBJ2-1 | TRBV6-5 | NA | NA | TGTGCCAGCAGCTATCCCTGGACTGTACCCAATGAGCAGTTCTTC | CASSYPWTVPNEQFF
TRBJ2-7 | TRBV5-4 | NA | NA | TGTGCCAGCAGCTCGGTATCCACCTACGAGCAGTACTTC | CASSSVSTYEQYF
TRBJ2-1 | TRBV11-1 | NA | TRBD2 | TGTGCCAGCAATGGAGCGGGGGGTATCAATGAGCAGTTCTTC | CASNGAGGINEQFF
TRBJ1-1 | TRBV4-2 | NA | NA | TGTGCCAGCAGCCAAGATCCTATGGGGAGGAACACTGAAGCTTTCTTT | CASSQDPMGRNTEAFF
TRBJ2-7 | TRBV11-2 | NA | TRBD2 | TGTGCCAGCAGCTTAGATGGGAGGGGCGCCTACGAGCAGTACTTC | CASSLDGRGAYEQYF
TRBJ1-1 | TRBV6-5 | NA | TRBD1 | TGTGCCAGCAGTTATAACAGGGGTAGCGGCACTGAAGCTTTCTTT | CASSYNRGSGTEAFF
TRBJ1-2 | TRBV12-3/TRBV12-4 | NA | NA | TGTGCCAGCAGTTTCCTTAGGGGTGGCTACACCTTC | CASSFLRGGYTF
TRBJ1-2 | TRBV10-3 | NA | NA | TGTGCCATCAGCATAGGGGGAGATACTGGCTACACCTTC | CAISIGGDTGYTF
TRBJ1-4 | TRBV10-3 | NA | NA | TGTGCCATCAGTAACGGTCCAACTAATGAAAAACTGTTTTTT | CAISNGPTNEKLFF
TRBJ2-7 | TRBV19 | NA | TRBD1 | TGTGCCAGTACCCCGGGACAGGGTCACTACGAGCAGTACTTC | CASTPGQGHYEQYF
TRBJ1-1 | TRBV18 | NA | TRBD1 | TGTGCCAGCTCACCCCGGACAGGGGAGGCTGAAGCTTTCTTT | CASSPRTGEAEAFF
TRBJ1-2 | TRBV3-1/TRBV3-2 | NA | TRBD1 | TGTGCCAGCAGCCAGGACAGGGGTTGGGACTATGGCTACACCTTC | CASSQDRGWDYGYTF
TRBJ1-2 | TRBV6-5 | NA | NA | TGTGCCAGCAGTTACTCAGCGGCAGCTAACTATGGCTACACCTTC | CASSYSAAANYGYTF
TRBJ2-1 | TRBV18 | NA | TRBD1 | TGTGCCAGCTCACAGGACAGGGGGACCTACAATGAGCAGTTCTTC | CASSQDRGTYNEQFF